Each of the 17 T cell receptor beta chains below was sequenced from the same sample in a study of blood T cell repertoires in COVID-19. This table comes from immunoSEQ multiplex PCR, and its TCRdb copy is limited to in-frame clones, with some not included. The sample records about 320,000 clones, more than 75% being singletons. Source material: PBMCs or T cells enriched from blood (not recorded which). The source of these receptors is a man aged 55 to 70 who had recovered from COVID-19.

The chain is built from TRBV6-5 and TRBJ1-2, with TRBD1 matching 7 bases. This CDR3 contains 15 residues. V lost 0 bases, J lost 2 bases, and 3 bases stayed unmatched. CDR1 MNHEY and CDR2 SVGAGI come from the germline V gene. CDR3 amino acids: CASSYSDRANYGYTF. CDR3 DNA: TGTGCCAGCAGTTACTCTGACAGGGCCAACTATGGCTACACCTTC.

V and J are TRBV7-9 and TRBJ2-5; 7 bases align to TRBD1. The V segment lost 5 bases and the J segment 1 base; nucleotides outside the gene matches: 10. There are 16 residues in the CDR3. Germline CDR1 is SEHNR and CDR2 is FQNEAQ (reference sequence). The CDR3 DNA is TGTGCCAGCAGCCAGACAACTACAGGGGCCCAAGAGACCCAGTACTTC. The encoded protein is CASSQTTTGAQETQYF.

The chain links TRBV13 to TRBJ2-2; maybe TRBD1 (6 bases). The CDR3 is made up of 13 amino acids. Germline CDR1 and CDR2: PRHDT and FYEKMQ (reference sequence). V was pared by 2 bases and J by 5 bases, with 6 bases between. The CDR3 region has the DNA TGTGCCAGCAGCTTAAGGGGGACCGGGGAGCTGTTTTTT. Translation gives CASSLRGTGELFF. Based on the CDR3 plus reference TRBV13 and TRBJ2-2, the full variable domain is AAGVIQSPRHLIKEKRETATLKCYPIPRHDTVYWYQQGPGQDPQFLISFYEKMQSDKGSIPDRFSAQQFSDYHSELNMSSLELGDSALYFCASSLRGTGELFFGEGSRLTVL.

This clone was found a few times. The CDR3 sequence: CSAQRGQLNTEAFF. The CDR3 DNA is TGCAGCGCCCAGAGGGGACAGCTGAACACTGAAGCTTTCTTT. The chain has TRBV29-1 and TRBJ1-1, with 7 bases that match TRBD1. Per germline, CDR1 SQVTM and CDR2 ANQGSEA. The CDR3 is made up of 14 amino acids. J lost 0 bases, V lost 7 bases, and 8 bases had no gene match. Using reference TRBV29-1 and TRBJ1-1 for the parts outside the CDR3, the full variable domain is SAVISQKPSRDICQRGTSLTIQCQVDSQVTMMFWYRQQPGQSLTLIATANQGSEATYESGFVIDKFPISRPNLTFSTLTVSNMSPEDSSIYLCSAQRGQLNTEAFFGQGTRLTVV.

The chain uses TRBV9 and TRBJ2-1, with D possibly being TRBD1 (6 bases). Germline CDR1 is SGDLS and CDR2 is YYNGEE. The length of the CDR3 is 14 residues. The germline V and J ends were trimmed by 2 bases and 8 bases, with 14 bases remaining between them. CDR3 DNA: TGTGCCAGCAGCGTTCCCGGCGCAGGGGATGAGCAGTTCTTC. Encoded protein: CASSVPGAGDEQFF.

This chain uses TRBV11-1 with TRBJ1-1, with D unclear. The CDR3 totals 14 residues. Germline V gives CDR1 SGHAT, CDR2 FQDESV (reference sequence). V was shortened by 4 bases and J by 4 bases, with 13 bases between the two germline ends. The chain's CDR3 is CASSSGSVRTEAFF. The CDR3 DNA reads as TGTGCCAGCAGCTCCGGGTCGGTCCGCACTGAAGCTTTCTTT.

J is TRBJ1-5 and V is TRBV9, with TRBD1 matching 9 bases. CDR1 is SGDLS and CDR2 is YYNGEE in the germline V gene. This CDR3 is built from 14 residues. Unmatched junction bases numbered 10, after V lost 7 bases and J lost 8 bases. CDR3 nucleotide sequence: TGTGCCAGCGGAGGACAGGGGCTATATGAGCCCCAGCATTTT. Translated: CASGGQGLYEPQHF.

The chain links TRBV5-1 to TRBJ2-2; possibly TRBD1 for D (5 bases). This CDR3 has 15 residues. Germline V CDR1 and CDR2: SGHRS, YFSETQ. V dropped 0 bases and J dropped 3 bases, with 9 bases sitting between them. CDR3 bases: TGCGCCAGCAGCTTGGACAGGTTGTACACCGGGGAGCTGTTTTTT. Translating it yields CASSLDRLYTGELFF.

This clone came up a few times. The chain uses TRBV7-9 and TRBJ1-1; 10 nucleotides agree with TRBD1. The CDR3 has 16 residues. The germline V gene has CDR1 SEHNR and CDR2 FQNEAQ (reference sequence). Trimming removed 5 bases from V and 5 bases from J; junction bases left unmatched: 11. CDR3 DNA: TGTGCCAGCAGCCCTCCGACAGGGGGCGCATCGACTGAAGCTTTCTTT. Encoded protein: CASSPPTGGASTEAFF.

The rearrangement links TRBV4-1 to TRBJ1-2; D is possibly TRBD1 (6 bases). Germline V CDR1 and CDR2: MGHRA, YSYEKL. The germline V and J ends were trimmed by 2 bases and 11 bases, with 27 bases remaining between them. CDR3 length equals 17 residues. The CDR3 bases are TGCGCCAGCAGCCAAAGACCCCAACAGGGCGCAGGATTGGATTACACCTTC. It yields the protein CASSQRPQQGAGLDYTF.

The chain combines TRBV3-1 (or the pseudogene TRBV3-2) with TRBJ2-4; 7 bases are shared with TRBD1. CDR3 length: 17 residues. Germline assignment: CDR1 LGHDT and CDR2 YNNKEL (reference sequence). Trimming removed 0 bases from V and 2 bases from J; junction bases left unmatched: 7. The CDR3 loop reads CASSQDDRARTKNIQYF. CDR3 bases: TGTGCCAGCAGCCAAGATGACAGGGCAAGAACCAAAAACATTCAGTACTTC.

The rearrangement links TRBV7-2 to TRBJ2-7; D not resolved. V was trimmed by 1 base and J by 2 bases, leaving 9 bases between them. The germline V gene has CDR1 SGHTA and CDR2 FQGNSA. The CDR3 totals 14 residues. The CDR3 sequence: CASSLGSDPYEQYF. The CDR3 DNA follows: TGTGCCAGCAGCTTAGGAAGCGACCCCTACGAGCAGTACTTC. Looking up the rest from reference TRBV7-2 and TRBJ2-7 gives the full variable domain: GAGVSQSPSNKVTEKGKDVELRCDPISGHTALYWYRQSLGQGLEFLIYFQGNSAPDKSGLPSDRFSAERTGGSVSTLTIQRTQQEDSAVYLCASSLGSDPYEQYFGPGTRLTVT.

Note on this clone: Other DNA sequences in the sample encode the same CDR3. This sequence joins TRBV6-5 and TRBJ1-1, with D possibly matching TRBD1 (6 bases). Germline loops: CDR1 MNHEY, CDR2 SVGAGI. This CDR3 region has 14 residues. The V and J ends lost 2 bases and 0 bases respectively, with 7 bases between them. CDR3: CASSYGGLNTEAFF. DNA for the CDR3: TGTGCCAGCAGTTACGGGGGCTTGAACACTGAAGCTTTCTTT.

The chain joins TRBV19 to TRBJ1-2; 8 positions match TRBD1. The CDR3 loop spans 17 amino acids. The junction had 15 bases not matched to a gene; V was cut back by 4 bases and J by 5 bases. CDR1 LNHDA and CDR2 SQIVND come from the germline V gene (reference sequence). The CDR3 here is CASSTLDPRGRWYGYTF. CDR3 nucleotides: TGTGCCAGTAGTACGCTCGACCCCAGGGGGCGCTGGTATGGCTACACCTTC.

This chain connects TRBV6-2 or TRBV6-3 to TRBJ1-1, with D uncertain. Germline CDR1 MNHEY, CDR2 SVGEGT. The CDR3 has 16 amino acids. V lost 3 bases, J lost 0 bases, and 14 bases lay in between. For the CDR3, the DNA is TGTGCCAGCAGTTATGGGAGCGAAACTATGAACACTGAAGCTTTCTTT. This gives the protein CASSYGSETMNTEAFF.

V and J are TRBV5-8 and TRBJ2-3; 10 bases line up with TRBD2. Per the germline V gene, CDR1 is SGHTS and CDR2 is YDEGEE. The CDR3 is 17 residues long. V lost 0 bases to trimming and J lost 2 bases; unmatched junction nucleotides: 6. CDR3 bases: TGTGCCAGCAGCTTGGGGACTAGCGGCTTAAACACAGATACGCAGTATTTT. Its translation: CASSLGTSGLNTDTQYF.

This chain connects TRBV5-1 to TRBJ2-2, with D possibly matching TRBD1 (6 bases). This CDR3 spans 17 amino acids. Trimming cost V 4 bases and J 3 bases, with 19 bases left between them. The germline CDR1 and CDR2 sequences are SGHRS and YFSETQ. CDR3 protein: CASSQTGVGLHTGELFF. CDR3 bases: TGCGCCAGCAGCCAGACAGGAGTTGGTCTTCACACCGGGGAGCTGTTTTTT.